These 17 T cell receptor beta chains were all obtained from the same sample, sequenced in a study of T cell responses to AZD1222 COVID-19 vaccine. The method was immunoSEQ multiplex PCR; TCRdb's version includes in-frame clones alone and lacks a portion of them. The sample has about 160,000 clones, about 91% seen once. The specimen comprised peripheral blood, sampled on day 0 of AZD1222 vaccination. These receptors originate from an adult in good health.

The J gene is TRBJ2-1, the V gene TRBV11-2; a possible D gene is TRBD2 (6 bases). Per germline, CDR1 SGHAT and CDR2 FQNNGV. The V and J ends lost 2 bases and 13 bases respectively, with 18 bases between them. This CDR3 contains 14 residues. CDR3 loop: CASSLKRWEVSQFF. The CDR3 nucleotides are TGTGCCAGCAGCTTAAAGAGGTGGGAGGTGTCTCAGTTCTTC.

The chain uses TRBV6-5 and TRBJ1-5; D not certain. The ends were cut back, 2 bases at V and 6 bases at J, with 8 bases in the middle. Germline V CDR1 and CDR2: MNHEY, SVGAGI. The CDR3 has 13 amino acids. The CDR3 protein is CASSYGMGQPQHF. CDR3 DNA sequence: TGTGCCAGCAGTTACGGAATGGGTCAGCCCCAGCATTTT.

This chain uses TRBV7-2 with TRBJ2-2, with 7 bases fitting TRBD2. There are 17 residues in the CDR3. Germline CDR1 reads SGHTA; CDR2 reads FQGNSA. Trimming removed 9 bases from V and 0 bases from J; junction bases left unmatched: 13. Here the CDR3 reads CASGGGTGRANTGELFF. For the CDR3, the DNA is TGTGCCAGTGGGGGAGGGACGGGACGGGCGAACACCGGGGAGCTGTTTTTT.

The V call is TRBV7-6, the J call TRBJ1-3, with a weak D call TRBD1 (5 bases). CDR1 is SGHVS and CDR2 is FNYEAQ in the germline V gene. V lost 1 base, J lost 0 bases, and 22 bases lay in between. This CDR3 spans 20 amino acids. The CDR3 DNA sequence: TGTGCCAGCAGCTTAGTAGGAGGGACGCGTTCCTTTTCCTCTGGAAACACCATATATTTT. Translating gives CASSLVGGTRSFSSGNTIYF. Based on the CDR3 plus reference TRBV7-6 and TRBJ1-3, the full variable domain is GAGVSQSPRYKVTKRGQDVALRCDPISGHVSLYWYRQALGQGPEFLTYFNYEAQQDKSGLPNDRFSAERPEGSISTLTIQRTEQRDSAMYRCASSLVGGTRSFSSGNTIYFGEGSWLTVV.

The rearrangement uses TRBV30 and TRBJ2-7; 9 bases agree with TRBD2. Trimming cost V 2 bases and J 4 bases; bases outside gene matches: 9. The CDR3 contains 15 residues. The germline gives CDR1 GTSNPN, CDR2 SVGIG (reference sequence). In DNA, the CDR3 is TGTGCCTGGAGTTTTAATCTAGCGGGGTTATACGAGCAGTACTTC. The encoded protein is CAWSFNLAGLYEQYF.

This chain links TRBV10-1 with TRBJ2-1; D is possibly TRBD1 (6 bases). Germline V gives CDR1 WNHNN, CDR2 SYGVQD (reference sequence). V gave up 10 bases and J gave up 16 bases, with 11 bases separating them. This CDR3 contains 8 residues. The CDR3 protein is CAKEGDFF. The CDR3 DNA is TGCGCCAAAGAGGGGGATTTCTTC.

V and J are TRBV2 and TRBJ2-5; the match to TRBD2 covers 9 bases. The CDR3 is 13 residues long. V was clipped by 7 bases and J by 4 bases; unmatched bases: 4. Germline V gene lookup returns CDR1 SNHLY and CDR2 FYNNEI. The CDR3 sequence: CASNSGSGETQYF. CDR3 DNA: TGTGCCAGCAATAGCGGGAGTGGAGAGACCCAGTACTTC. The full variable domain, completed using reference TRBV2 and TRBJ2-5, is EPEVTQTPSHQVTQMGQEVILRCVPISNHLYFYWYRQILGQKVEFLVSFYNNEISEKSEIFDDQFSVERPDGSNFTLKIRSTKLEDSAMYFCASNSGSGETQYFGPGTRLLVL.

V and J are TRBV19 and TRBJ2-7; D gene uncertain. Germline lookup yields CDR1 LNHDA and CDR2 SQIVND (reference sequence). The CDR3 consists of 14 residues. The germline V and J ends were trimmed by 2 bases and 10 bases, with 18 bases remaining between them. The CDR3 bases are TGTGCCAGTAGTATATCGGTCTCCCAAAGCAAACAGTACTTC. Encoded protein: CASSISVSQSKQYF.

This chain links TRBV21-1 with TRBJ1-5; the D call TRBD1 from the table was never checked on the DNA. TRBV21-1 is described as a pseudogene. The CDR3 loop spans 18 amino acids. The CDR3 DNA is TGTGCCAGCAGCAAAAGGCCCACCACAGGGAGTTGCAATCAGCCCCAGCATTTT. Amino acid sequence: CASSKRPTTGSCNQPQHF.

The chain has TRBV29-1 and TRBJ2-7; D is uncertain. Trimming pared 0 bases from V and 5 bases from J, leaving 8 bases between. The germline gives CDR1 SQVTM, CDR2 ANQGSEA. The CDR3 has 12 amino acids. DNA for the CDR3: TGCAGCGTTGAAGAAGGAGTCCACGAGCAGTACTTC. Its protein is CSVEEGVHEQYF.

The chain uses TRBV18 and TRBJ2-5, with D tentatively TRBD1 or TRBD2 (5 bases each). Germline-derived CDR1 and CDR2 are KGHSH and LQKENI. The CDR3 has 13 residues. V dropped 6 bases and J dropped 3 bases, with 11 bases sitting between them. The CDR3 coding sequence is TGTGCCAGCTCCCAACTAGGGGAAGAGACCCAGTACTTC. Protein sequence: CASSQLGEETQYF.

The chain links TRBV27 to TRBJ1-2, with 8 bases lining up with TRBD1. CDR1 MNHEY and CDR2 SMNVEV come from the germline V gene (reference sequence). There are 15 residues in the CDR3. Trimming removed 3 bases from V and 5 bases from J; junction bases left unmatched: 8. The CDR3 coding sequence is TGTGCCAGCAGTTTTCACGGACAGGGTGGATATGGCTACACCTTC. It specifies CASSFHGQGGYGYTF.

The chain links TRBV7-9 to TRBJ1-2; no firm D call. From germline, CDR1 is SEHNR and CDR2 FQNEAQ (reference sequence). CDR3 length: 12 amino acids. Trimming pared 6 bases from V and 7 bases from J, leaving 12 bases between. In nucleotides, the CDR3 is TGTGCCAGCAGTCAAGCTGTAGGTGGCTACACCTTC. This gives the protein CASSQAVGGYTF.

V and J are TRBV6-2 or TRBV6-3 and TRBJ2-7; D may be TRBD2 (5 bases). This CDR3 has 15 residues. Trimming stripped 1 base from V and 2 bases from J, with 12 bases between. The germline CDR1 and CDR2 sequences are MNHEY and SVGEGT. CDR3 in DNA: TGTGCCAGCAGTTACTTTCGGCCCGGGGCCTACGAGCAGTACTTC. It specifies CASSYFRPGAYEQYF.

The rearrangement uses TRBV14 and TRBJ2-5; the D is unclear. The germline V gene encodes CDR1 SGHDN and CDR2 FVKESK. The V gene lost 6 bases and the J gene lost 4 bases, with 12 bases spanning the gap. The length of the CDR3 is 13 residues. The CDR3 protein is CASSGGLRETQYF. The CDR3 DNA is TGTGCCAGCAGTGGTGGCTTGAGAGAGACCCAGTACTTC.

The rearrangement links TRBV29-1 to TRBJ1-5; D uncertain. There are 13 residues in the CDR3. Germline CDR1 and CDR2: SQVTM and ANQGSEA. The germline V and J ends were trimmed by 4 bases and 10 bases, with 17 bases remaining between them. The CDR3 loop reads CSVGDGLGDPQHF. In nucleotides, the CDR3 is TGCAGCGTTGGTGACGGCCTTGGAGATCCCCAGCATTTT. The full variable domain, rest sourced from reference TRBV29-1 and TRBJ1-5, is SAVISQKPSRDICQRGTSLTIQCQVDSQVTMMFWYRQQPGQSLTLIATANQGSEATYESGFVIDKFPISRPNLTFSTLTVSNMSPEDSSIYLCSVGDGLGDPQHFGDGTRLSIL.

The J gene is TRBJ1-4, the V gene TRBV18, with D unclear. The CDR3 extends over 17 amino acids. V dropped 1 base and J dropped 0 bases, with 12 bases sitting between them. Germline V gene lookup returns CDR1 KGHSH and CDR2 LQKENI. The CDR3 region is CASSPLPTGTTNEKLFF. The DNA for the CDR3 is TGTGCCAGCTCACCACTACCTACCGGGACAACTAATGAAAAACTGTTTTTT.